This entry describes one T cell receptor (beta chain). This CDR3 comprises 15 residues. Trimming pared 0 bases from V and 6 bases from J, leaving 14 bases between. Germline V gene sequence: CDR1 SGHRS, CDR2 YFSETQ. The data stem from a study of OX40 agonist ivuxolimab in advanced cancers. Sequenced by immunoSEQ multiplex PCR; TCRdb stores in-frame clones only, minus some. The sample holds 73,000 or so clones, 82% seen once. The TCR was taken from an adult with an advanced solid tumor such as melanoma, head and neck, liver or kidney cancer. The J gene is TRBJ2-3, the V gene TRBV5-1, with D possibly being TRBD2 (6 bases). The sample consisted of CD4+ or CD8+ T cells sorted from blood, taken in a trial of the OX40 agonist ivuxolimab. This CDR3 is CASSLDEGRGDTQYF. DNA for the CDR3: TGCGCCAGCAGCTTGGATGAAGGCCGGGGGGATACGCAGTATTTT.